This T cell receptor beta chain derives from a study of blood T cell repertoires in COVID-19. Study background: Samples taken during acute and convalescent COVID-19 were collected in the United States, Italy and Spain.

In its sample, this clone was seen once. Trimming removed 6 bases from V and 5 bases from J, with 14 bases in between. The germline CDR1 and CDR2 sequences are LNHDA and SQIVND (reference sequence). The CDR3 has 13 amino acids. TCRdb's copy holds only in-frame clones and misses some; the assay was immunoSEQ multiplex PCR. Here the sample spans about 190,000 clones, around 80% being singletons. The chain joins TRBV19 to TRBJ2-7; a possible D gene is TRBD1 (7 bases). Sequencing used peripheral blood. The clonotype originates from a man between 50 and 59 years old who had recovered from COVID-19. The CDR3 is CASRSRGADEQYF. The CDR3 coding sequence is TGTGCCAGTAGGAGCAGGGGGGCCGACGAGCAGTACTTC.